The 4 T cell receptor beta chains listed next were all sequenced from one sample in a study of OX40 agonist ivuxolimab in advanced cancers. Using immunoSEQ multiplex PCR, the repertoire was profiled, and TCRdb retains in-frame clones only, with some absent. Of 40,000 to 45,000 clones detected, roughly 92% appear once; the ten largest clones hold roughly 15%. Sequencing used CD4+ or CD8+ T cells sorted from blood, obtained in a trial of the OX40 agonist ivuxolimab. These receptors came from an adult with an advanced solid tumor such as melanoma, head and neck, liver or kidney cancer.

The rearrangement joins TRBV5-4 to TRBJ1-2, with D hard to call. Germline assignment: CDR1 SGHNT and CDR2 YYREEE (reference sequence). V dropped 0 bases and J dropped 1 base, with 4 bases sitting between them. The CDR3 runs 13 residues. CDR3 nucleotide sequence: TGTGCCAGCAGCTTGGCGGATAACTATGGCTACACCTTC. Its protein is CASSLADNYGYTF.

The chain employs TRBV28 and TRBJ1-1, with D uncertain. V dropped 0 bases and J dropped 4 bases, with 6 bases sitting between them. Germline V lookup: CDR1 MDHEN, CDR2 SYDVKM. The length of the CDR3 is 13 residues. CDR3 nucleotides: TGTGCCAGCAGTTTATGGGTCGGCACTGAAGCTTTCTTT. Amino acids: CASSLWVGTEAFF.

V and J are TRBV18 and TRBJ1-1, with unresolved D. Germline values: CDR1 KGHSH, CDR2 LQKENI. This CDR3 spans 13 amino acids. The V end lost 3 bases, the J end lost 5 bases, and 10 bases lay between the germline ends. The CDR3 is CASSPTEETEAFF. In DNA form, the CDR3 reads TGTGCCAGCTCACCCACTGAGGAGACTGAAGCTTTCTTT.

The chain combines TRBV18 with TRBJ2-1, with TRBD2 matching over 9 bases. Germline V gene data show CDR1 as KGHSH and CDR2 as LQKENI. The CDR3 is 16 residues long. Trimming removed 3 bases from V and 0 bases from J; junction bases left unmatched: 3. The CDR3: CASSPDSGSSYNEQFF. In DNA, the CDR3 is TGTGCCAGCTCACCGGATAGCGGGAGCTCCTACAATGAGCAGTTCTTC.